This is a list of T cell receptor beta chains from one sample in a study of cytomegalovirus exposure and HLA in healthy donors. Some clones are missing from TCRdb's copy, which holds only in-frame ones; the method was immunoSEQ multiplex PCR. Altogether around 130,000 clones are present, roughly 87% being singletons, with the ten largest covering more than 1.4%. The sequenced sample was PBMCs. These receptors originate from a woman between 18 and 29 years old in good health and CMV-seronegative. Both conserved end residues are part of each CDR3.

cdr3_aa: CASSPGQLYEQYF
v_call: TRBV27

cdr3_aa: CASSLESGAEAFF
v_call: TRBV11-3

cdr3_aa: CSVLSGANGLTF
v_call: TRBV29-1

cdr3_aa: CASSLATGGPTDTQYF
v_call: TRBV7-3

cdr3_aa: CASSPTGGWTEAFF
v_call: TRBV27

cdr3_aa: CSVGDPAGANGLTF
v_call: TRBV29-1

cdr3_aa: CASSISTTRANTGELFF
v_call: TRBV11-3

cdr3_aa: CASSEAPDFGELFF
v_call: TRBV6-1

cdr3_aa: CASSSAGTGSGDTIYF
v_call: TRBV7-9

cdr3_aa: CASSQGPTSGVTDTQYF
v_call: TRBV4-3

cdr3_aa: CASSLGQYSYEQYF
v_call: TRBV18

cdr3_aa: CASKAGRGADTQYF
v_call: TRBV2

cdr3_aa: CSAGTASGNTIYF
v_call: TRBV29-1

cdr3_aa: CASSIRTGGLNYGYTF
v_call: TRBV19

cdr3_aa: CASSSDSRGALGGYTF
v_call: TRBV7-6

cdr3_aa: CASSRQGANGELFF
v_call: TRBV18

cdr3_aa: CASSRGGNTEAFF
v_call: TRBV7-7

cdr3_aa: CASSSPSPRETQYF
v_call: TRBV27

cdr3_aa: CASSDPQGNQPQHF
v_call: TRBV6-1

cdr3_aa: CASSGRQGVNEKLFF
v_call: TRBV7-9

cdr3_aa: CASSQNRGGLGYTF
v_call: TRBV4-1

cdr3_aa: CATSRVGTGGYGYTF
v_call: TRBV15

cdr3_aa: CASSSGGGTNEKLFF
v_call: TRBV27

cdr3_aa: CASSSRQGARSTEAFF
v_call: TRBV5-5

cdr3_aa: CASSIGSAGNYGYTF
v_call: TRBV19

cdr3_aa: CATPLGSGIGELFF
v_call: TRBV6-1

cdr3_aa: CASSQNPLRGSTDTQYF
v_call: TRBV18

cdr3_aa: CASSQEPRGSDTQYF
v_call: TRBV4-3

cdr3_aa: CASSLQGDTQYF
v_call: TRBV27

cdr3_aa: CASSPGGTGGYGYTF
v_call: TRBV5-1

cdr3_aa: CASRAGLAPSSYNEQFF
v_call: TRBV11-2

cdr3_aa: CASSRGSTYNEQFF
v_call: TRBV14

cdr3_aa: CASSLVYGQGAYEQYF
v_call: TRBV5-5

cdr3_aa: CASSQDLDRSYGYTF
v_call: TRBV4-1

cdr3_aa: CASQLSGMNNEQFF
v_call: TRBV6-5

cdr3_aa: CASSLSGGSNQPQHF
v_call: TRBV7-3

cdr3_aa: CASRTGQGYNEQFF
v_call: TRBV6-5

cdr3_aa: CASSAQRYEQYF
v_call: TRBV5-8

cdr3_aa: CASSPLGGGAEQFF
v_call: TRBV7-2

cdr3_aa: CSSSPYSGSVYYNEQFF
v_call: TRBV7-9